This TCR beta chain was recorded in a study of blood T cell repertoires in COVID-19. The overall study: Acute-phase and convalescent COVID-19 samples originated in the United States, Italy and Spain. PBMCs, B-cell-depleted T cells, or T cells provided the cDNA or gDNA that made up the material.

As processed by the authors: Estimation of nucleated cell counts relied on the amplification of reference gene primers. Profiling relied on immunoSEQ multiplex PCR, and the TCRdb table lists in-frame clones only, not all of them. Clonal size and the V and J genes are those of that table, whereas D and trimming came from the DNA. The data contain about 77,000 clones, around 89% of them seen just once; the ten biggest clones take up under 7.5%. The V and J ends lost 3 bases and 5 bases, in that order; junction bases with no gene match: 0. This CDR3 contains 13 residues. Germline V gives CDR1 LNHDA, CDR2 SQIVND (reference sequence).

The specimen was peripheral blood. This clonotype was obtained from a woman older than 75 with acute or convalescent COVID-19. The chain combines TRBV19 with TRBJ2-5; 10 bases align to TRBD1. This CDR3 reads CASSMDRGETQYF. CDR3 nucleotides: TGTGCCAGTAGTATGGACAGGGGGGAGACCCAGTACTTC.